The source of this T cell receptor beta chain is a study of blood T cell repertoires in COVID-19. Study-level information: The samples span acute and convalescent COVID-19 from the United States, Italy and Spain. From T cells, B-cell-depleted T cells, or PBMCs came the material, which was cDNA or gDNA.

Data came from immunoSEQ multiplex PCR; TCRdb stores just in-frame clones and leaves some out. The table includes more than 110,000 clones, about 80% detected once. The CDR3 spans 15 residues. V gave up 1 base and J gave up 5 bases, with 15 bases separating them. Germline V CDR1 and CDR2: SGHNT, YYREEE (reference sequence). The table lists this clone with a count of one. The receptor was derived from a human donor in a cohort sampled during active COVID-19. The sample was peripheral blood. The gene calls are TRBV5-4 and TRBJ2-5; D is uncertain. The DNA for the CDR3 is TGTGCCAGCAGCTTGAAAGGTGCCGGGTGGGAGACCCAGTACTTC. Amino acids: CASSLKGAGWETQYF. The full variable domain, rest sourced from reference TRBV5-4 and TRBJ2-5, is ETGVTQSPTHLIKTRGQQVTLRCSSQSGHNTVSWYQQALGQGPQFIFQYYREEENGRGNFPPRFSGLQFPNYSSELNVNALELDDSALYLCASSLKGAGWETQYFGPGTRLLVL.